The 5 T cell receptor beta chains listed next were all sequenced from one sample in a study of blood T cell repertoires in COVID-19. The table came from immunoSEQ multiplex PCR; TCRdb's copy has only in-frame clones and leaves some out. The table includes 300,000 to 400,000 clones, about 85% detected once. The specimen sequenced was PBMCs or T cells enriched from blood (not recorded which). The source of these receptors is a woman in her twenties or thirties who had been exposed to COVID-19.

This clone has more than one count but fewer than ten. The V gene is TRBV7-9, the J gene TRBJ1-1, with D possibly matching TRBD1 (5 bases). CDR3 length: 15 amino acids. V lost 2 bases to trimming and J lost 0 bases, with 10 bases between them. Germline CDR1 SEHNR, CDR2 FQNEAQ (reference sequence). DNA of the CDR3: TGTGCCAGCAGCTTATCACAGGTCATGAACACTGAAGCTTTCTTT. Protein product: CASSLSQVMNTEAFF.

V usage is TRBV18 and J usage is TRBJ1-6; D uncertain. Between the trimmed V and J ends, which lost 7 bases and 10 bases, there was a span of 14 bases. Germline V gene lookup returns CDR1 KGHSH and CDR2 LQKENI. CDR3 length equals 13 residues. CDR3 amino acids: CASFDSRVSPLHF. CDR3 nucleotides: TGTGCCAGCTTCGACTCGCGGGTATCACCCCTCCACTTT.

The rearrangement links TRBV7-2 to TRBJ2-3, with 14 positions matching TRBD2. The CDR3 runs to 18 residues. Germline CDR1 reads SGHTA; CDR2 reads FQGNSA. Trimming at V came to 5 bases and at J to 1 base, leaving 8 bases not matched to a gene. The CDR3 spells CASSPWTSGRYGTDTQYF. The CDR3, as DNA: TGTGCCAGCAGCCCCTGGACTAGCGGGAGGTATGGCACAGATACGCAGTATTTT.

V usage is TRBV5-1 and J usage is TRBJ2-2; 12 bases match TRBD2. Germline loops: CDR1 SGHRS, CDR2 YFSETQ. The CDR3 covers 17 residues. The junction had 11 bases not matched to a gene; V was cut back by 6 bases and J by 5 bases. CDR3 DNA sequence: TGCGCCAGCACTCCTTTTCCCGGACTAGCGGGGACCGGGGAGCTGTTTTTT. Its protein product is CASTPFPGLAGTGELFF.

CDR3 amino acids: CASSPRQGDYGYTF. The CDR3 region has the DNA TGTGCCAGCAGTCCAAGACAGGGCGACTATGGCTACACCTTC. V gene TRBV28 combines with J gene TRBJ1-2, with 7 nucleotides matching TRBD1. The CDR3 is 14 amino acids. J was trimmed by 3 bases and V by 5 bases; bases with no gene match: 6. Per the germline V gene, CDR1 is MDHEN and CDR2 is SYDVKM.